This T cell receptor beta chain was documented in a study of T-cell reconstitution after alpha-beta-depleted transplantation in children. It was with unique molecular identifiers that the TCRbeta library was prepared. TCRdb ran MiXCR on the PCR reads and lists one entry per CDR3 protein. Here the sample spans about 500,000 distinct CDR3 sequences, about 30% being singletons. The CDR3 totals 14 residues. The J segment lost 2 bases and the V segment lost 8 bases, leaving 7 bases of the junction unmatched. The germline CDR1 and CDR2 sequences are GTSNPN and SVGIG (reference sequence). This clonotype was seen only a few times.

This sequence was found in a human donor who donated a stem cell graft to a child with aplastic anemia. The source was PBMCs from the stem cell graft donor, collected from the stem cell graft. The rearrangement joins TRBV30 to TRBJ2-3; 10 bases match TRBD1. CDR3 DNA: TGTGCCGGTGACAGGGGGCAACCCACAGATACGCAGTATTTT. It encodes CAGDRGQPTDTQYF.